Listed below are T cell receptor beta chains from one sample, sequenced in a study of T cells after yellow fever vaccination. A single record per CDR3 protein comes from TCRdb applying MiXCR to the 5' RACE reads. The sample has roughly 340,000 distinct CDR3 sequences; 3% to 4.5% are singletons. Sample: PBMCs, taken 5 days after the yellow fever booster vaccination. The receptors were sampled from a man younger than 35 who received the YFV17D yellow fever vaccine. CDR3s include the opening cysteine and the closing phenylalanine or tryptophan. A D gene is named only where the DNA matches it firmly. A row's size may be missing; if present it is once, few, many or a size class.

cdr3_nt	cdr3_aa	j_call	d_call	clone_size	v_call
TGCAGTGCGCCTCCAGGAGGGGCCTACAATGAGCAGTTCTTC	CSAPPGGAYNEQFF	TRBJ2-1	.	.	TRBV20-1
TGCAGTGCTAGAGTACCGGCTAGCCAAAAAGAGACCCAGTACTTC	CSARVPASQKETQYF	TRBJ2-5	.	few	TRBV20-1
TGTGCCAGCAGCTTAGGGGCTGGCTACACCTTC	CASSLGAGYTF	TRBJ1-2	.	many	TRBV12-3/TRBV12-4
TGTGCCAGCAGCTCCCCGACAGGGAACTCACCCCTCCACTTT	CASSSPTGNSPLHF	TRBJ1-6	TRBD1	few	TRBV7-2
TGTGCCAGCTCACCACCGAGTAGTGATAGCAATCAGCCCCAGCATTTT	CASSPPSSDSNQPQHF	TRBJ1-5	.	few	TRBV18
TGTGCCAGCAGCTTAGAGTGGGGATCGGTCACCGGGGAGCTGATTTTT	CASSLEWGSVTGELIF	TRBJ2-2	.	.	TRBV7-2
TGTGCCAGCAGTGAAGCGCTAGACGGGATCTACAATGAGCAGTTCTTC	CASSEALDGIYNEQFF	TRBJ2-1	.	.	TRBV6-1
TGTGCCAGCAGCTTCACGGGGGGTGGGATTGAGCAGTTCTTC	CASSFTGGGIEQFF	TRBJ2-1	TRBD2	many	TRBV7-2
TGTGCCAGCAGCTCAAAAACGTATGGTGGCGTCAATGGCTACACCTTC	CASSSKTYGGVNGYTF	TRBJ1-2	.	many	TRBV6-6
TGTGCCAGCAGCTTGAGGAACCCAGAGACCCAGTACTTC	CASSLRNPETQYF	TRBJ2-5	.	many	TRBV5-5
TGTGCCAGCTCATCGACAGGGCTCAGTGAAAAACTGTTTTTT	CASSSTGLSEKLFF	TRBJ1-4	TRBD1	few	TRBV18
TGTGCCAGCAGTTACGGGACTAGCGGGGTCCAAGAGACCCAGTACTTC	CASSYGTSGVQETQYF	TRBJ2-5	TRBD2	few	TRBV6-5
TGCGCCAGCAGCCAAGGATGGGGGGCTAGCGGGGGGAGAGATACGCAGTATTTT	CASSQGWGASGGRDTQYF	TRBJ2-3	TRBD2	many	TRBV4-1
TGTGCCAGCAGCTTAGACCCTTCGAGGAGGGCCATTCAGTACTTC	CASSLDPSRRAIQYF	TRBJ2-4	.	many	TRBV11-2
TGCAGCGTTGGAGGGACCGTCAACTATGGCTGCACCTTC	CSVGGTVNYGCTF	TRBJ1-2	.	.	TRBV29-1
TGTGCCAGCAGCGTAGCGACCTGGACGGAAACCTACGAGCAGTACTTC	CASSVATWTETYEQYF	TRBJ2-7	.	few	TRBV9
TGCGCCAGCAGCTTGGTTTCTGGCAGGGGGAACACTGAAGCTTTCTTT	CASSLVSGRGNTEAFF	TRBJ1-1	.	few	TRBV5-1
TGTGCCAGCAGTTTTGGATCAGTTCAGCCCCAGCATTTT	CASSFGSVQPQHF	TRBJ1-5	.	many	TRBV12-3/TRBV12-4
TGTGCCAGCAGCCATCAGAGACTAGCGGGAACAGATACGCAGTATTTT	CASSHQRLAGTDTQYF	TRBJ2-3	TRBD2	few	TRBV3-1
TGCAGTGCTATGCCCGCTTTAGGGACAACGGCGCCCTACGAGCAGTACTTC	CSAMPALGTTAPYEQYF	TRBJ2-7	.	few	TRBV20-1
TGCAGTGCTAGAGTGGACACTGATCAGCCCCAGCATTTT	CSARVDTDQPQHF	TRBJ1-5	.	few	TRBV20-1
TGTGCCAGCAGCTTAGCAGGGACCTCCGAGGGCTACACCTTC	CASSLAGTSEGYTF	TRBJ1-2	.	.	TRBV7-9
TGCGCCAGCAGCTTGGAGGCAGGCTATGGCTACACCTTC	CASSLEAGYGYTF	TRBJ1-2	.	many	TRBV5-1
TGCAGTGCTAGTAGGGGGTTCTACAATGAGCAGTTCTTC	CSASRGFYNEQFF	TRBJ2-1	.	few	TRBV20-1
TGTGCCAGCAGCCATTTGGGGGCGGACACCGGGGAGCTGTTTTTT	CASSHLGADTGELFF	TRBJ2-2	.	many	TRBV14
TGCGCCAGCAGCCAAGGACAGAACACAGATACGCAGTATTTT	CASSQGQNTDTQYF	TRBJ2-3	.	few	TRBV4-3
TGTGCCAGCAGTGAAGGAGGCGGCAACACTGAAGCTTTCTTT	CASSEGGGNTEAFF	TRBJ1-1	.	few	TRBV25-1
TGTGCCAGCAGCGTAACTAGCGGGTCGAACACCGGGGAGCTGTTTTTT	CASSVTSGSNTGELFF	TRBJ2-2	TRBD2	.	TRBV9
TGTGCCAGCAGCTCGGGACAGACGGTAAATACGCAGTATTTT	CASSSGQTVNTQYF	TRBJ2-3	TRBD1	few	TRBV7-2
TGTGCCAGCAGTGGGACTAGCGGGGGGGAGACCCAGTACTTC	CASSGTSGGETQYF	TRBJ2-5	TRBD2	many	TRBV2
TGTGCCAGCAGCTTACCGGGTAGGGGTGAAAACACTGAAGCTTTCTTT	CASSLPGRGENTEAFF	TRBJ1-1	.	few	TRBV7-2
TGTGCCAGCAGTATAGGGACATCTGGGGCCAACGTCCTGACTTTC	CASSIGTSGANVLTF	TRBJ2-6	.	.	TRBV28
TGTGCCAGCAGTCGACAGGGGGAGAACATTCAGTACTTC	CASSRQGENIQYF	TRBJ2-4	TRBD1	many	TRBV27
TGTGCCAGCAGCGACAGGGGAGGTTTGTCGGTGAACACTGAAGCTTTCTTT	CASSDRGGLSVNTEAFF	TRBJ1-1	TRBD1	.	TRBV9
TGTGCTAGCAGCTTAGTTGACGGGGAGCTGTTTTTT	CASSLVDGELFF	TRBJ2-2	.	many	TRBV7-7
TGTGCCAGCAGCTTAGCGTGGGTTTTGGGCAATCAGCCCCAGCATTTT	CASSLAWVLGNQPQHF	TRBJ1-5	.	few	TRBV7-8
TGCAGCGCCGACACAGGGTACACTGAAGCTTTCTTT	CSADTGYTEAFF	TRBJ1-1	.	few	TRBV29-1
TGCAGTGTTACCCCCACCGGGACCTACGAGCAGTACTTC	CSVTPTGTYEQYF	TRBJ2-7	.	many	TRBV20-1
TGTGCCAGCAGTTACCGGCGGGAGGACGATGAGCAGTTCTTC	CASSYRREDDEQFF	TRBJ2-1	TRBD2	many	TRBV6-2/TRBV6-3
TGTGCCTGGAGTGCGGGGACAGGGCCGTACGCTTTCTTT	CAWSAGTGPYAFF	TRBJ1-1	TRBD1	few	TRBV30
TGTGCCAGCAACCCAGGCGGGAACACTGAAGCTTTCTTT	CASNPGGNTEAFF	TRBJ1-1	.	few	TRBV11-2
TGCAGTGCCACGGGACTAGCGGGGGGAAGAACTAGCACAGATACGCAGTATTTT	CSATGLAGGRTSTDTQYF	TRBJ2-3	TRBD2	.	TRBV20-1
TGCGCCAGCAGTCAATCTTCCGTGAACACTGAAGCTTTCTTT	CASSQSSVNTEAFF	TRBJ1-1	.	many	TRBV23-1
TGCGCCAGCAGCCCGACAACCGAAGCCAACTATGGCTACACCTTC	CASSPTTEANYGYTF	TRBJ1-2	.	few	TRBV4-1
TGTGCCAGCAGCTTGGCGGGGACAGGGGTGACCTACTCCTACGAGCAGTACTTC	CASSLAGTGVTYSYEQYF	TRBJ2-7	TRBD1	.	TRBV5-5